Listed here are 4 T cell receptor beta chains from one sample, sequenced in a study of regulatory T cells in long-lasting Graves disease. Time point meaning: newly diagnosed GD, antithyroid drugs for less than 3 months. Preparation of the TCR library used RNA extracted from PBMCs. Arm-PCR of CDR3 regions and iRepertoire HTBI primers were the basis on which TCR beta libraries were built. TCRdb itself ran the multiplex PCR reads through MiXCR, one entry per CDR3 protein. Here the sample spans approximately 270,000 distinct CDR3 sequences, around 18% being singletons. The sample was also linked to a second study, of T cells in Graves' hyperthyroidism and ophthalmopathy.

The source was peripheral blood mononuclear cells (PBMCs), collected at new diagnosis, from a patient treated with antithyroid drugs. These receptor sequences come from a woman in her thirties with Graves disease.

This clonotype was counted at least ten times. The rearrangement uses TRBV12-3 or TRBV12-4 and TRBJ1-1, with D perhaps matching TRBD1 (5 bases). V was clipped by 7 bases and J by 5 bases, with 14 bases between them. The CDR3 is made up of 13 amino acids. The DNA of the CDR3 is TGTGCCAGCACCGGGGCAGTGGGGACTGAAGCTTTCTTT. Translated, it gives CASTGAVGTEAFF.

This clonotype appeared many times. The CDR3 loop reads CASNRSSGRTDTQYF. As DNA, the CDR3 is TGTGCCAGCAACCGGTCGAGCGGACGCACAGATACGCAGTATTTT. The J gene is TRBJ2-3, the V gene TRBV6-1, with D tentatively TRBD2 (5 bases). The CDR3 sequence is 15 residues long. The germline V gene encodes CDR1 MNHNS and CDR2 SASEGT. The V and J ends lost 7 bases and 1 base respectively, with 15 bases between them.

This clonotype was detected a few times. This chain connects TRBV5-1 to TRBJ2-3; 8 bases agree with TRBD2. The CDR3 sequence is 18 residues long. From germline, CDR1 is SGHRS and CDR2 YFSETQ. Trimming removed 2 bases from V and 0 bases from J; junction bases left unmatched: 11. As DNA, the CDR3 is TGCGCCAGCAGCTTTGGTAGCGGGGCCTTTTCTAGCACAGATACGCAGTATTTT. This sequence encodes CASSFGSGAFSSTDTQYF.

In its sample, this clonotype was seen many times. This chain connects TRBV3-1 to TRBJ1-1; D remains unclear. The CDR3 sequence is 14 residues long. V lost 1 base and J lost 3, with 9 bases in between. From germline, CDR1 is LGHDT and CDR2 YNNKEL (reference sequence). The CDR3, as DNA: TGTGCCAGCAGCCAAGCGGCAGACTACACTGAAGCTTTCTTT. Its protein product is CASSQAADYTEAFF.